This passage covers 30 T cell receptor beta chains from one sample sequenced in a study of blood T cells in healthy people across ages. Primed by a sample-barcoded 5' primer and a J-beta primer mix, a second PCR proceeded for 7 to 11 cycles. TCRdb fed the 5' RACE reads into MiXCR, producing one record per CDR3 protein. The data contain under 850,000 distinct CDR3 sequences, under 40% of them seen just once; the ten biggest clones take up 10% to 15%. The sample taken for sequencing was blood. These receptors all come from a young man in good health.

This clonotype was seen once. The rearrangement links TRBV30 to TRBJ2-1, with D possibly being TRBD2 (6 bases). The J call could be wrong; TRBJ2-7 is a better fit for the DNA end. Germline CDR1 is GTSNPN and CDR2 is SVGIG (reference sequence). CDR3 length equals 15 residues. CDR3 sequence: CAWNTGTPSYNEQYF. CDR3 coding DNA: TGTGCCTGGAATACTGGGACTCCTTCCTACAATGAGCAGTACTTC.

This clonotype has a handful of counts. The chain uses TRBV20-1 and TRBJ1-5; D not certain. The CDR3 is 12 amino acids. Germline CDR1 DFQATT, CDR2 SNEGSKA (reference sequence). Trimming pared 6 bases from V and 4 bases from J, leaving 10 bases between. CDR3 sequence reads: CSAPRENQPQHF. The CDR3 DNA reads TGCAGTGCCCCCCGGGAGAATCAGCCCCAGCATTTT.

The CDR3 reads CASSQESYNEQFF. The CDR3 DNA is TGCGCCAGCAGCCAAGAATCCTACAATGAGCAGTTCTTC. V is TRBV4-3 and J is TRBJ2-1; no clear D. Deletions cut 0 bases from V and 1 base from J, with 1 base between. This CDR3 has 13 residues. Germline V gene lookup returns CDR1 LGHNA and CDR2 YSLEER.

The chain has TRBV9 and TRBJ1-5; the match to TRBD1 covers 7 bases. Germline assignment: CDR1 SGDLS and CDR2 YYNGEE. The CDR3 consists of 15 residues. With 0 bases clipped from V and 4 bases from J, the junction kept 4 bases outside the gene matches. The CDR3 DNA follows: TGTGCCAGCAGCGTAGCCGGGACAGCAAATCAGCCCCAGCATTTT. It is translated as CASSVAGTANQPQHF.

The DNA of the CDR3 is TGTGCCAGCAGTTTAGGACAGAAGGATGGCTACACCTTC. Its protein is CASSLGQKDGYTF. The chain links TRBV12-3 or TRBV12-4 to TRBJ1-2; the D gene is possibly TRBD1 (5 bases). V shed 1 base and J shed 6 bases, with 9 bases lying between them. The CDR3 has 13 residues.

A few counts support this clonotype. DNA for the CDR3: TGCAGTGCCCCCGACAGGGTTGGGGAAAACTACAATGAGCAGTTCTTC. This translates into CSAPDRVGENYNEQFF. This chain uses TRBV20-1 with TRBJ2-1; 7 bases fit TRBD1. The length of the CDR3 is 16 residues. CDR1 and CDR2 from the germline V gene are DFQATT and SNEGSKA (reference sequence). V dropped 6 bases and J dropped 3; count of bases not matched to a gene: 14.

The genes are TRBV20-1 and TRBJ2-3; D call uncertain. CDR1 is DFQATT, CDR2 SNEGSKA, per germline (reference sequence). The CDR3 runs 15 residues. Trimming stripped 0 bases from V and 2 bases from J, with 12 bases between. CDR3 nucleotide sequence: TGCAGTGCTAGAGAGGAGCATTCGTTCACAGATACGCAGTATTTT. Amino acid sequence: CSAREEHSFTDTQYF.

This clonotype was seen a few times. The V and J genes are TRBV30 and TRBJ2-1; possible D gene TRBD2, 6 bases. V was trimmed by 5 bases and J by 0 bases, leaving 14 bases between them. This CDR3 is built from 15 residues. In germline, CDR1 is GTSNPN, CDR2 SVGIG (reference sequence). The CDR3 loop is CAWDPRGSSYNEQFF. The DNA of the CDR3 is TGTGCCTGGGACCCCCGGGGGAGCTCCTACAATGAGCAGTTCTTC.

The sample holds a few counts of this clonotype. V usage is TRBV5-1 and J usage is TRBJ1-2; TRBD1 aligns across 8 bases. The CDR3 totals 15 residues. V lost 3 bases to trimming and J lost 6 bases; unmatched junction nucleotides: 10. CDR1 is SGHRS and CDR2 is YFSETQ in the germline V gene. The CDR3 DNA sequence: TGCGCCAGCAGCTGGCCCGGGGGACAGGAGGATGGCTACACCTTC. Its translation is CASSWPGGQEDGYTF.

This clonotype was seen only a few times. J is TRBJ1-2 and V is TRBV7-9, with D perhaps matching TRBD1 (5 bases). The V gene lost 2 bases and the J gene lost 4 bases, with 14 bases spanning the gap. Germline loops: CDR1 SEHNR, CDR2 FQNEAQ (reference sequence). The CDR3 runs to 15 residues. CDR3 residues: CASSLSGPLSYGYTF. The CDR3 DNA sequence: TGTGCCAGCAGCTTATCGGGGCCGCTATCCTATGGCTACACCTTC.

A few counts support this clonotype. This chain links TRBV29-1 with TRBJ2-3; D is unclear. V gave up 4 bases and J gave up 2 bases, with 13 bases separating them. Germline CDR1 is SQVTM and CDR2 is ANQGSEA. The CDR3 runs 14 residues. The CDR3 sequence is CSVVAVSLTDTQYF. The DNA of the CDR3 is TGCAGCGTTGTAGCTGTATCCCTCACAGATACGCAGTATTTT.

The sample holds many counts of this clonotype. The rearrangement links TRBV7-2 to TRBJ2-6; no clear D. The CDR3 is 17 amino acids. The ends were cut back, 1 base at V and 4 bases at J, with 14 bases in the middle. Germline V gives CDR1 SGHTA, CDR2 FQGNSA. The CDR3 loop reads CASSLVRGPSGANVLTF. The CDR3 DNA sequence: TGTGCCAGCAGCTTAGTGCGTGGACCCTCCGGGGCCAACGTCCTGACTTTC.

A few counts support this clonotype. This chain uses TRBV28 with TRBJ1-4, with 7 bases that match TRBD1. The CDR3 has 14 amino acids. Losses at the gene ends were 5 bases for V and 9 bases for J; bases not matched to a gene: 9. CDR1 is MDHEN and CDR2 is SYDVKM in the germline V gene. CDR3 sequence reads: CASSTTTGAQKLFF. In nucleotides, the CDR3 is TGTGCCAGCAGTACCACTACAGGGGCCCAAAAACTGTTTTTT. Complete variable domain (other parts from reference TRBV28 and TRBJ1-4): DVKVTQSSRYLVKRTGEKVFLECVQDMDHENMFWYRQDPGLGLRLIYFSYDVKMKEKGDIPEGYSVSREKKERFSLILESASTNQTSMYLCASSTTTGAQKLFFGSGTQLSVL.

The chain links TRBV20-1 to TRBJ1-2; the D gene is possibly TRBD1 (5 bases). This CDR3 has 16 amino acids. Germline CDR1 DFQATT, CDR2 SNEGSKA (reference sequence). The V end lost 3 bases, the J end lost 0 bases, and 17 bases lay between the germline ends. CDR3: CSASSPAGPSNYGYTF. The CDR3 region has the DNA TGCAGTGCTAGTTCGCCGGCAGGGCCCTCTAACTATGGCTACACCTTC.

A note on this clonotype: Given a much more abundant clone one base away, this may be a read error. The rearrangement links TRBV29-1 to TRBJ1-1; D remains ambiguous. The V end lost 7 bases, the J end lost 1 base, and 10 bases lay between the germline ends. Germline-derived CDR1 and CDR2 are SQVTM and ANQGSEA. The length of the CDR3 is 12 residues. This chain's CDR3 is CSADGRNTEAFF. Written as DNA, the CDR3 is TGCAGCGCTGATGGGCGGAACACTGAAGCTTTCTTT.

A note on this clonotype: A read error may be the cause here, since a much bigger clone is one base away. The chain carries TRBV12-3 or TRBV12-4 and TRBJ2-3, with a weak D call TRBD1 (5 bases). The length of the CDR3 is 16 residues. The CDR3 region is CASSPRATYGTDTEYF. The CDR3 region has the DNA TGTGCCAGCAGTCCCAGGGCCACATACGGCACAGATACGGAGTATTTT.

In this sample, this clonotype turned up a few times. The chain recombines TRBV12-3 or TRBV12-4 with TRBJ2-5; TRBD1 aligns across 9 bases. The CDR3 runs 15 residues. Trimming cost V 5 bases and J 4 bases; bases outside gene matches: 8. This chain's CDR3 is CASSNSGTGLETQYF. The CDR3 DNA reads TGTGCCAGCAGTAATTCCGGGACAGGGCTAGAGACCCAGTACTTC.

The rearrangement joins TRBV30 to TRBJ2-4; the D gene is possibly TRBD1 (5 bases). TRBJ2-7 explains the end of the DNA better; the J call may be wrong. From germline, CDR1 is GTSNPN and CDR2 SVGIG (reference sequence). This CDR3 is 12 amino acids long. The CDR3, as DNA: TGTGCCTGGTCGGCAGGGTCGTACGAGCAGTACTTC. It translates to CAWSAGSYEQYF.

This CDR3 reads CASSQTPDQETQFF. The CDR3 coding sequence is TGCGCCAGCAGCCAGACCCCTGACCAAGAGACCCAGTTCTTC. This sequence joins TRBV4-1 and TRBJ2-5; D ambiguous. The J call may not be correct, given that the DNA end is closer to TRBJ2-1. Germline loops: CDR1 MGHRA, CDR2 YSYEKL. The CDR3 totals 14 residues.

The CDR3, as DNA: TGTGCCAGCAGGGGCCTGGGGGGGACAGAATCCTACAATGAGCAGTTCTTC. Translation: CASRGLGGTESYNEQFF. The chain joins TRBV9 to TRBJ2-1; D might be TRBD1 or TRBD2, each matching 7 bases. V lost 5 bases and J lost 1, with 19 bases in between. CDR1 and CDR2 (germline): SGDLS, YYNGEE. This CDR3 contains 17 residues.

This clonotype was observed many times. This chain joins TRBV12-3 or TRBV12-4 and TRBJ2-7; D is unclear. This CDR3 region has 15 residues. With 4 bases removed from V and 1 base from J, the gap between germline ends came to 14 bases. This chain's CDR3 is CASSSLLQVSYEQYF. The CDR3 nucleotides are TGTGCCAGCAGTTCCCTCCTCCAGGTGTCCTACGAGCAGTACTTC.

A remark on this clonotype: A much larger clonotype is one base distant, so this may be a read error. This rearrangement joins TRBV20-1 to TRBJ2-5; 11 bases map to TRBD2. This CDR3 spans 14 amino acids. Germline V CDR1 and CDR2: DFQATT, SNEGSKA (reference sequence). Here the CDR3 reads CSATSGGKQGTQYF. CDR3 in DNA: TGCAGTGCTACTAGCGGGGGGAAACAAGGGACCCAGTACTTC.

Only a few counts were recorded for this clonotype. The J gene is TRBJ2-7, the V gene TRBV20-1, with D perhaps TRBD1 (6 bases). CDR1 and CDR2 from the germline V gene are DFQATT and SNEGSKA (reference sequence). Trimming pared 2 bases from V and 4 bases from J, leaving 9 bases between. This CDR3 is 12 amino acids long. CDR3 residues: CSARRTAYEQYF. In DNA, the CDR3 is TGCAGTGCTAGACGGACAGCTTACGAGCAGTACTTC.

The chain combines TRBV29-1 with TRBJ1-1; 7 positions agree with TRBD1. Germline V CDR1 and CDR2: SQVTM, ANQGSEA. The CDR3 spans 16 residues. V lost 5 bases, J lost 2 bases, and 14 bases stayed unmatched. In DNA form, the CDR3 reads TGCAGCGTTTTCTTTATGGCGACAGGGCGAAACACTGAAGCTTTCTTT. Its translation: CSVFFMATGRNTEAFF. Looking up the rest from reference TRBV29-1 and TRBJ1-1 gives the full variable domain: SAVISQKPSRDICQRGTSLTIQCQVDSQVTMMFWYRQQPGQSLTLIATANQGSEATYESGFVIDKFPISRPNLTFSTLTVSNMSPEDSSIYLCSVFFMATGRNTEAFFGQGTRLTVV.

With respect to this clonotype: This may come from a read error, since a much larger clone is one base off. The gene calls are TRBV7-2 and TRBJ2-7; TRBD1 agrees at 8 bases. Germline CDR1 and CDR2: SGHTA and FQGNSA. This CDR3 is built from 14 residues. The trim removed 5 bases at V and 2 bases at J, leaving 5 bases unmatched. The DNA of the CDR3 is TGTGCCAGCAGCCAAGGACAGGGAACCTACGAGCAGTACTTC. Translation gives CASSQGQGTYEQYF.

This chain joins TRBV4-2 and TRBJ1-1; unclear D gene. This CDR3 is built from 15 residues. V lost 0 bases, J lost 4 bases, and 12 bases lay in between. The germline CDR1 and CDR2 sequences are LGHNA and YNFKEQ. CDR3 sequence (DNA): TGTGCCAGCAGCCAAGAGGAGGCGCGGGGCACTGAAGCTTTCTTT. Translating gives CASSQEEARGTEAFF.

The CDR3 protein is CASSQLQGTSLSGYTF. As DNA, the CDR3 is TGTGCCAGCAGCCAACTCCAGGGGACAAGTCTGAGCGGCTACACCTTC. The V call is TRBV14, the J call TRBJ1-2, with TRBD1 as a possible D gene (6 bases). The CDR3 has 16 amino acids. The V gene's germline CDR1 is SGHDN and CDR2 FVKESK. Trimming left V 2 bases short and J 8 bases short, with 21 bases between.

This chain uses TRBV20-1 with TRBJ1-1; D not certain. Deletions cut 6 bases from V and 9 bases from J, with 23 bases between. There are 14 residues in the CDR3. CDR1 and CDR2 from the germline V gene are DFQATT and SNEGSKA (reference sequence). The CDR3 region is CSALAKTQWSKAFF. The CDR3 DNA reads TGCAGTGCATTAGCGAAGACCCAGTGGAGTAAAGCTTTCTTT.

This clonotype has more than one count but fewer than ten. The chain recombines TRBV20-1 with TRBJ1-6; 8 bases are shared with TRBD1. Per germline, CDR1 DFQATT and CDR2 SNEGSKA (reference sequence). This CDR3 contains 14 residues. V lost 6 bases to trimming and J lost 5 bases; unmatched junction nucleotides: 6. Here the CDR3 reads CSAGRDRNNSPLHF. The CDR3 bases are TGCAGTGCCGGCCGGGACAGGAATAATTCACCCCTCCACTTT.

In this sample, this clonotype turned up a few times. This chain links TRBV7-2 with TRBJ1-1; no firm D call. Trimming took 5 bases from V and 0 from J, leaving 16 bases between them. This CDR3 contains 16 residues. Germline V gene data show CDR1 as SGHTA and CDR2 as FQGNSA. CDR3 sequence: CASSPASSTLNTEAFF. The CDR3, as DNA: TGTGCCAGCAGCCCCGCCTCTTCTACATTGAACACTGAAGCTTTCTTT.